Sequencing of this T cell receptor (beta chain) was carried out in a study of blood T cell repertoires in COVID-19. Across the whole study: Samples of COVID-19 (acute and convalescent) were obtained from the United States, Italy and Spain. T cells, B-cell-depleted T cells, or PBMCs provided the cDNA or gDNA that served as material.

Germline V gene sequence: CDR1 SGHVS, CDR2 FQNEAQ. V lost 1 base, J lost 2 bases, and 2 bases stayed unmatched. This CDR3 has 16 residues. Per the study methods: It was from reference gene primer amplification that nucleated cell counts were estimated. This table comes from immunoSEQ multiplex PCR, and its TCRdb copy is limited to in-frame clones, with some not included. The V and J calls and the clone size are those of that table, but D and trimming were determined from the DNA. The table has 30,000 to 40,000 clones, about nine tenths seen once. Only a few counts were recorded for this clone. This chain joins TRBV7-8 and TRBJ1-3, with TRBD1 identical over 10 bases. The sequenced material came from peripheral blood. The receptor was derived from a human donor with active COVID-19. The donor label of this sample is uncertain. The DNA of the CDR3 is TGTGCCAGCAGCTTAGGAGGGACAGGGGCTGGAAACACCATATATTTT. This translates into CASSLGGTGAGNTIYF.